This record covers a single T cell receptor (beta chain). The sample originates from a study of blood T cell repertoires in COVID-19. The overall study: There were acute and convalescent COVID-19 samples, and they came from the United States, Italy and Spain. T cells, B-cell-depleted T cells, or PBMCs provided the cDNA or gDNA that served as material.

Germline-derived CDR1 and CDR2 are SGHDN and FVKESK. V lost 6 bases, J lost 5 bases, and 13 bases lay in between. The CDR3 spans 13 residues. In the authors' methods: For nucleated cells, counts were estimated from reference gene primer amplification. Clones were sequenced by immunoSEQ multiplex PCR, and TCRdb holds only the in-frame ones, with some missing. The V and J calls and clone size were taken over from that table, and D and trimming were inferred from the DNA. This sample has about 260,000 clones; approximately 88% occur once, and the top ten carry 0.65% to 0.8%. The TCR sequence derives from a human donor in a cohort sampled during active COVID-19. Material: peripheral blood. This chain uses TRBV14 with TRBJ1-1; D is perhaps TRBD1 (5 bases). The CDR3 nucleotides are TGTGCCAGCAGACGAAGCGGGGGGACTGAAGCTTTCTTT. It translates to CASRRSGGTEAFF.